Following are 15 T cell receptor beta chains from one sample sequenced in a study of blood T cell repertoires in COVID-19. Sequencing used immunoSEQ multiplex PCR; TCRdb keeps in-frame clones, though not all of them. Of hundreds of thousands of clones listed, approximately 85% are singletons. Sequencing input: PBMCs or T cells enriched from blood (not recorded which). All receptors derive from a woman between 50 and 59 years old who had recovered from COVID-19.

As DNA, the CDR3 is TGCAGCGTTGAAGTGAGTGGGACAGGGGGAAATCAGCCCCAGCATTTT. It specifies CSVEVSGTGGNQPQHF. The chain is built from TRBV29-1 and TRBJ1-5; 11 bases fit TRBD1. Per the germline V gene, CDR1 is SQVTM and CDR2 is ANQGSEA. The CDR3 length is 16 residues. V dropped 1 base and J dropped 4; count of bases not matched to a gene: 6.

The chain carries TRBV11-2 and TRBJ2-2; TRBD2 matches at 12 bases. CDR1 and CDR2 (germline): SGHAT, FQNNGV. The CDR3 length is 15 residues. Trimming cost V 4 bases and J 5 bases; bases outside gene matches: 2. The CDR3 here is CASSSSGGGTGELFF. In nucleotides, the CDR3 is TGTGCCAGCAGCTCTAGCGGGGGGGGTACCGGGGAGCTGTTTTTT.

The chain recombines TRBV6-5 with TRBJ2-3; D not certain. Trimming left V 2 bases short and J 5 bases short, with 14 bases between. The CDR3 covers 15 residues. CDR1 and CDR2 (germline): MNHEY, SVGAGI. CDR3 DNA: TGTGCCAGCAGTTACGCCCTACCCTCTGAAGATACGCAGTATTTT. It is translated as CASSYALPSEDTQYF.

This clone has a single count. The CDR3 sequence: CASSLQGYRGATNEKLFF. The CDR3 region has the DNA TGTGCCAGCAGCTTACAGGGATACCGAGGCGCAACTAATGAAAAACTGTTTTTT. The chain joins TRBV7-9 to TRBJ1-4; D may be TRBD1 (5 bases). Germline CDR1 and CDR2: SEHNR and FQNEAQ (reference sequence). The CDR3 has 18 residues. Trimming pared 2 bases from V and 0 bases from J, leaving 16 bases between.

The chain joins TRBV3-1 (or the pseudogene TRBV3-2) to TRBJ1-2, with a possible D match to TRBD1 (6 bases). The CDR3 extends over 17 amino acids. The germline V gene has CDR1 LGHDT and CDR2 YNNKEL (reference sequence). Trimming removed 2 bases at V and 1 base at J, with 17 bases between. CDR3 nucleotides: TGTGCCAGCAGCCAAACCCTTTTCCACAGGGATAACTATGGCTACACCTTC. Amino acids: CASSQTLFHRDNYGYTF.

The chain recombines TRBV18 with TRBJ1-2; D is uncertain. Germline CDR1 KGHSH, CDR2 LQKENI. This CDR3 comprises 16 residues. Between the trimmed V and J ends, which lost 1 base and 0 bases, there was a span of 12 bases. In nucleotides, the CDR3 is TGTGCCAGCTCACCACAGAGGTCCGGAGCTAACTATGGCTACACCTTC. Translation: CASSPQRSGANYGYTF.

The chain employs TRBV11-3 and TRBJ2-3; unclear D gene. The CDR3 contains 14 residues. Trimming left V 5 bases short and J 0 bases short, with 9 bases between. Germline V gene lookup returns CDR1 SGHNT and CDR2 YENEEA. The CDR3 reads CASSRLASTDTQYF. DNA of the CDR3: TGTGCCAGCAGCCGACTCGCTAGCACAGATACGCAGTATTTT.

The J gene is TRBJ2-5, the V gene TRBV27; 8 bases fit TRBD2. CDR1 is MNHEY, CDR2 SMNVEV, per germline (reference sequence). V shed 8 bases and J 2 bases; nucleotides not matched to a gene: 7. This CDR3 has 14 residues. The CDR3 is CASARGGIQETQYF. The DNA of the CDR3 is TGTGCCAGCGCCCGGGGGGGAATTCAAGAGACCCAGTACTTC.

This rearrangement joins TRBV19 to TRBJ2-3; 10 bases are a match to TRBD1. J gave up 2 bases and V 3 bases, and 5 bases lay outside the gene matches. There are 16 residues in the CDR3. Germline loops: CDR1 LNHDA, CDR2 SQIVND (reference sequence). The CDR3 coding sequence is TGTGCCAGTAGTATGGCCGGGACAGGGGCCACAGATACGCAGTATTTT. It yields the protein CASSMAGTGATDTQYF.

This clone turned up a few times. This chain connects TRBV7-2 to TRBJ2-3, with 9 bases lining up with TRBD2. CDR1 and CDR2 from the germline V gene are SGHTA and FQGNSA. The V gene end was trimmed by 3 bases and the J gene end by 1 base; junction bases not matched to a gene: 2. This CDR3 has 15 amino acids. Here the CDR3 DNA reads TGTGCCAGCAGCTTCGGCGGGGGGGGCACAGATACGCAGTATTTT. Protein sequence: CASSFGGGGTDTQYF.

The chain employs TRBV5-1 and TRBJ2-1; D is undetermined. CDR1 and CDR2 (germline): SGHRS, YFSETQ. The CDR3 contains 16 residues. V lost 4 bases to trimming and J lost 0 bases, with 14 bases between them. The CDR3 DNA sequence: TGCGCCAGCAGCCACTCCGCGGTAAGCTCCTACAATGAGCAGTTCTTC. Amino acid sequence: CASSHSAVSSYNEQFF.

The rearrangement links TRBV6-5 to TRBJ2-2; 7 bases align to TRBD1. Germline V CDR1 and CDR2: MNHEY, SVGAGI. Trimming at V came to 8 bases and at J to 1 base, leaving 7 bases not matched to a gene. This CDR3 is built from 15 residues. CDR3: CASRLTGVNTGELFF. The CDR3 coding sequence is TGTGCCAGCCGGTTAACAGGGGTGAACACCGGGGAGCTGTTTTTT.

This clone was counted a single time. V gene TRBV4-3 combines with J gene TRBJ2-7; 8 nucleotides match TRBD1. Germline CDR1 LGHNA, CDR2 YSLEER. This CDR3 comprises 16 residues. V was pared by 3 bases and J by 0 bases, with 7 bases of the junction left unmatched. For the CDR3, the DNA is TGCGCCAGCAGCCATTCTAGGACAGGGCGCTCCTACGAGCAGTACTTC. This codes for CASSHSRTGRSYEQYF.

This chain connects TRBV19 to TRBJ2-2, with D possibly being TRBD2 (6 bases). V lost 8 bases to trimming and J lost 4 bases, with 14 bases between them. The CDR3 consists of 14 residues. Germline assignment: CDR1 LNHDA and CDR2 SQIVND (reference sequence). For the CDR3, the DNA is TGTGCCAGTCTTCAACTGGGACTCACCGGGGAGCTGTTTTTT. It translates to CASLQLGLTGELFF.

V is TRBV5-1 and J is TRBJ2-7, with TRBD1 matching 11 bases. This CDR3 region has 14 residues. Losses at the gene ends were 2 bases for V and 5 bases for J; bases not matched to a gene: 3. Germline values: CDR1 SGHRS, CDR2 YFSETQ. For the CDR3, the DNA is TGCGCCAGCAGCTTAAGGACAGGGGGCGACGAGCAGTACTTC. It codes for CASSLRTGGDEQYF.